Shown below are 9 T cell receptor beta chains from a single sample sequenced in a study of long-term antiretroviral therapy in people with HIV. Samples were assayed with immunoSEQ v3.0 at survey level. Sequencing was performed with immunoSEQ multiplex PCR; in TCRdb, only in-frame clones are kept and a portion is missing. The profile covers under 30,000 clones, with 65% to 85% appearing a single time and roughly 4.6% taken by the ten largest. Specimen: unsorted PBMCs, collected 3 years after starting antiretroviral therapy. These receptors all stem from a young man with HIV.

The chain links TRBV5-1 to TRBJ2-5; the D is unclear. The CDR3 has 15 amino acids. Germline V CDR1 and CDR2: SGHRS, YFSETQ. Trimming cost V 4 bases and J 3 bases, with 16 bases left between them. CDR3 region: CASSRAKVSEETQYF. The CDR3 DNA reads TGCGCCAGCAGCCGAGCCAAGGTATCCGAAGAGACCCAGTACTTC.

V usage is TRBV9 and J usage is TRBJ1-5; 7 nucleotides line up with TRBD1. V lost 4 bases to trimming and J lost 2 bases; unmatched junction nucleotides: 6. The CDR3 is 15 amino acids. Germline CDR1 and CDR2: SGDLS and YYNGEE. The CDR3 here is CASSSTGDGNQPQHF. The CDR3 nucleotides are TGTGCCAGCAGCTCTACAGGGGACGGCAATCAGCCCCAGCATTTT. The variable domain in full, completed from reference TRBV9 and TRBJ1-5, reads DSGVTQTPKHLITATGQRVTLRCSPRSGDLSVYWYQQSLDQGLQFLIQYYNGEERAKGNILERFSAQQFPDLHSELNLSSLELGDSALYFCASSSTGDGNQPQHFGDGTRLSIL.

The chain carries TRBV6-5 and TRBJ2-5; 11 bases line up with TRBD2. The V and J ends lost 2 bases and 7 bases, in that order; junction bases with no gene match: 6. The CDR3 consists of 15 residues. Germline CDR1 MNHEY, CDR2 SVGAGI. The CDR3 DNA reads TGTGCCAGCAGTTACAAACTAGCGGGGGTAGGGACCCAGTACTTC. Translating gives CASSYKLAGVGTQYF.

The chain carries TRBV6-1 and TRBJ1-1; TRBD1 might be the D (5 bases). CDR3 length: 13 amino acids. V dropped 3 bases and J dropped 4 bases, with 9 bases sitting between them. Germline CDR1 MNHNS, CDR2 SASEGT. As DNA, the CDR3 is TGTGCCAGCAGTGATATTGGGACCACTGAAGCTTTCTTT. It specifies CASSDIGTTEAFF.

The DNA for the CDR3 is TGTGCCAGCAGCTTACTAGCGGGGGGCCTTCACAATGAGCAGTTCTTC. It yields the protein CASSLLAGGLHNEQFF. The V gene is TRBV7-6, the J gene TRBJ2-1; 11 nucleotides agree with TRBD2. Germline CDR1 is SGHVS and CDR2 is FNYEAQ. Losses at the gene ends were 2 bases for V and 5 bases for J; bases not matched to a gene: 5. The CDR3 spans 16 residues.

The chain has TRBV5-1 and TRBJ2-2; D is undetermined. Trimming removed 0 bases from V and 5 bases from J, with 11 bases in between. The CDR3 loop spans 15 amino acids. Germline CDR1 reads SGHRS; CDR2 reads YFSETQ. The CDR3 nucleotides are TGCGCCAGCAGCTTGGTAGGACCCCGAACCGGGGAGCTGTTTTTT. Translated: CASSLVGPRTGELFF.

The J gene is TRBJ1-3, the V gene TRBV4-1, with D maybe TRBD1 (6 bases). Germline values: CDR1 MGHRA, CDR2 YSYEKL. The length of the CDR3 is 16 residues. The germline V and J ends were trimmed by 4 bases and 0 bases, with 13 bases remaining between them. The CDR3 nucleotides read TGCGCCAGCAGCCTCCAGACAGGTTTCTCTGGAAACACCATATATTTT. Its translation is CASSLQTGFSGNTIYF.

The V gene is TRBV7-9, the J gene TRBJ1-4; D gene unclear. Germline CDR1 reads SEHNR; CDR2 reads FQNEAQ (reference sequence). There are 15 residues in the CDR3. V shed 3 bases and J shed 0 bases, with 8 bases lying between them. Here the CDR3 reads CASSLGTTTNEKLFF. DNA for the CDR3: TGTGCCAGCAGCTTGGGCACAACAACTAATGAAAAACTGTTTTTT. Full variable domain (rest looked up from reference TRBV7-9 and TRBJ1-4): DTGVSQNPRHKITKRGQNVTFRCDPISEHNRLYWYRQTLGQGPEFLTYFQNEAQLEKSRLLSDRFSAERPKGSFSTLEIQRTEQGDSAMYLCASSLGTTTNEKLFFGSGTQLSVL.

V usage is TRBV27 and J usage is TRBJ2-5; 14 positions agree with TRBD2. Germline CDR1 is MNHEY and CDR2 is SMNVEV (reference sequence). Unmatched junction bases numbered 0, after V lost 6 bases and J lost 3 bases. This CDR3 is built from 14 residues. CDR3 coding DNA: TGTGCCAGCAGGGGACTAGCGGGGGAAGAGACCCAGTACTTC. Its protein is CASRGLAGEETQYF.